These T cell receptor beta chains were read from a single sample in a study of T cell repertoires in cytomegalovirus infection. TCRdb re-derived calls from the reads in MiXCR, one entry per CDR3 protein. Of around 740,000 distinct CDR3 sequences detected, 35% appear once; the ten largest clones hold around 3%. Sequenced material: PBMCs. All receptors come from a human donor in good health (CMV status not recorded). Some clones in this sample may be carry-over from other donors' samples. Each CDR3 is given with its conserved first and last residue. Fields, in order: clone size, D gene, J gene, V gene, CDR3 protein, CDR3 DNA. D genes are given only for firm matches. The listing skips clone size in some rows; elsewhere it reads once, few, many or a size class.

abundance: many; d_gene: TRBD1; j_gene: TRBJ2-1; v_gene: TRBV7-3; CDR3aa: CASSPPGGRTPNEQFF; CDR3nt: TGTGCCAGCAGCCCCCCAGGGGGCAGAACCCCCAATGAGCAGTTCTTC
abundance: -; d_gene: -; j_gene: TRBJ2-1; v_gene: TRBV12-3/TRBV12-4; CDR3aa: CASSLPRGARSYNEQFF; CDR3nt: TGTGCCAGCAGTTTGCCCCGGGGAGCCAGGTCCTACAATGAGCAGTTCTTC
abundance: many; d_gene: TRBD1; j_gene: TRBJ1-1; v_gene: TRBV7-2; CDR3aa: CASSPVRGLDTEAFF; CDR3nt: TGTGCCAGCAGTCCGGTCAGGGGGCTGGACACTGAAGCTTTCTTT
abundance: -; d_gene: TRBD1; j_gene: TRBJ2-1; v_gene: TRBV5-1; CDR3aa: CASSKDRGRFF; CDR3nt: TGCGCCAGCAGCAAGGACAGGGGTCGGTTCTTC
abundance: few; d_gene: -; j_gene: TRBJ2-1; v_gene: TRBV4-3; CDR3aa: CASSPRSSLSSYNEQFF; CDR3nt: TGCGCCAGCAGCCCTCGGAGCTCCCTTAGCTCCTACAATGAGCAGTTCTTC
abundance: -; d_gene: TRBD1; j_gene: TRBJ2-7; v_gene: TRBV6-6; CDR3aa: CASSGSGTGPYEQYF; CDR3nt: TGTGCCAGCAGTGGTTCCGGGACAGGACCCTACGAGCAGTACTTC
abundance: few; d_gene: -; j_gene: TRBJ2-2; v_gene: TRBV7-6; CDR3aa: CASSPADIAGELFF; CDR3nt: TGTGCCAGCAGCCCCGCAGATATAGCCGGGGAGCTGTTTTTT
abundance: -; d_gene: TRBD1; j_gene: TRBJ2-7; v_gene: TRBV28; CDR3aa: CASRSTGIREQYF; CDR3nt: TGTGCCAGCAGGTCGACAGGGATCAGGGAGCAGTACTTC
abundance: many; d_gene: -; j_gene: TRBJ1-5; v_gene: TRBV28; CDR3aa: CATNSNQPQHF; CDR3nt: TGTGCCACCAATAGCAATCAGCCCCAGCATTTT
abundance: -; d_gene: TRBD2; j_gene: TRBJ2-1; v_gene: TRBV5-1; CDR3aa: CASRGTSGKIYNEQFF; CDR3nt: TGCGCCAGCAGGGGGACTAGCGGGAAGATTTACAATGAGCAGTTCTTC
abundance: -; d_gene: TRBD2; j_gene: TRBJ2-7; v_gene: TRBV27; CDR3aa: CASAGLADSYEQYF; CDR3nt: TGTGCCAGCGCTGGACTAGCGGACTCCTACGAGCAGTACTTC
abundance: few; d_gene: -; j_gene: TRBJ2-1; v_gene: TRBV9; CDR3aa: CASSPTAYQVDEQFF; CDR3nt: TGTGCCAGCAGCCCGACGGCCTACCAAGTCGATGAGCAGTTCTTC
abundance: few; d_gene: -; j_gene: TRBJ2-7; v_gene: TRBV7-3; CDR3aa: CASSPTGPQPYEQYF; CDR3nt: TGTGCCAGCAGCCCTACAGGTCCCCAACCCTACGAGCAGTACTTC
abundance: -; d_gene: TRBD2; j_gene: TRBJ2-1; v_gene: TRBV2; CDR3aa: CASSERGASGGNEQFF; CDR3nt: TGTGCCAGCAGTGAAAGGGGGGCTAGCGGGGGGAATGAGCAGTTCTTC
abundance: few; d_gene: -; j_gene: TRBJ2-7; v_gene: TRBV2; CDR3aa: CAIYITGVEQYF; CDR3nt: TGTGCCATCTACATCACTGGGGTCGAGCAGTACTTC
abundance: -; d_gene: TRBD1; j_gene: TRBJ1-6; v_gene: TRBV12-3/TRBV12-4; CDR3aa: CASRSDREHSPLHF; CDR3nt: TGTGCCAGCAGGTCGGACAGGGAACATTCACCCCTCCACTTT
abundance: -; d_gene: -; j_gene: TRBJ1-1; v_gene: TRBV11-3; CDR3aa: CASSAWTNTEAFF; CDR3nt: TGTGCCAGCAGCGCATGGACGAACACTGAAGCTTTCTTT
abundance: once; d_gene: TRBD2; j_gene: TRBJ2-3; v_gene: TRBV6-1; CDR3aa: CASSPRLAGGSSTDTQYF; CDR3nt: TGTGCCAGCAGTCCAAGACTAGCGGGAGGCTCTAGCACAGATACGCAGTATTTT
abundance: few; d_gene: TRBD2; j_gene: TRBJ2-7; v_gene: TRBV6-2/TRBV6-3; CDR3aa: CASSLTSGTSYEQYF; CDR3nt: TGTGCCAGCAGTTTAACTAGCGGGACCTCCTACGAGCAGTACTTC
abundance: few; d_gene: -; j_gene: TRBJ2-5; v_gene: TRBV27; CDR3aa: CASSPTRGRRGETQYF; CDR3nt: TGTGCCAGCAGTCCTACTCGAGGACGGAGGGGAGAGACCCAGTACTTC
abundance: -; d_gene: TRBD1; j_gene: TRBJ1-6; v_gene: TRBV6-6; CDR3aa: CASSYSSGTGGSPLHF; CDR3nt: TGTGCCAGCAGTTACTCGTCCGGGACAGGGGGCTCACCCCTCCACTTT
abundance: -; d_gene: -; j_gene: TRBJ2-4; v_gene: TRBV19; CDR3aa: CASSIGWTGVLAKNIQYF; CDR3nt: TGTGCCAGTAGTATAGGATGGACGGGGGTCCTAGCCAAAAACATTCAGTACTTC
abundance: -; d_gene: TRBD1; j_gene: TRBJ2-5; v_gene: TRBV19; CDR3aa: CASSIGRGQAYF; CDR3nt: TGTGCCAGTAGTATCGGTCGCGGACAGGCATACTTC
abundance: -; d_gene: TRBD1; j_gene: TRBJ1-2; v_gene: TRBV28; CDR3aa: CASTLGQVYYGYTF; CDR3nt: TGTGCCAGCACCTTAGGACAGGTCTACTATGGCTACACCTTC
abundance: -; d_gene: TRBD2; j_gene: TRBJ2-7; v_gene: TRBV3-1; CDR3aa: CASSQSIAGFYEQYF; CDR3nt: TGTGCCAGCAGCCAATCTATAGCGGGATTCTACGAGCAGTACTTC
abundance: -; d_gene: -; j_gene: TRBJ1-5; v_gene: TRBV6-1; CDR3aa: CASSEPGYQPQHF; CDR3nt: TGTGCCAGCAGTGAACCCGGATATCAGCCCCAGCATTTT
abundance: -; d_gene: -; j_gene: TRBJ1-5; v_gene: TRBV6-5; CDR3aa: CASSYSNRGQYTQPQHF; CDR3nt: TGTGCCAGCAGTTACTCAAACCGGGGCCAATACACTCAGCCCCAGCATTTT
abundance: -; d_gene: TRBD1; j_gene: TRBJ1-5; v_gene: TRBV28; CDR3aa: CASRIPQTGGRKPQHF; CDR3nt: TGTGCCAGCAGGATTCCGCAGACAGGGGGTAGGAAGCCCCAGCATTTT
abundance: -; d_gene: -; j_gene: TRBJ2-1; v_gene: TRBV19; CDR3aa: CASSIGPGYNEQFF; CDR3nt: TGTGCCAGTAGTATCGGGCCGGGTTACAATGAGCAGTTCTTC
abundance: -; d_gene: -; j_gene: TRBJ1-6; v_gene: TRBV6-5; CDR3aa: CASKGQRDNSPLHF; CDR3nt: TGTGCCAGCAAAGGACAGCGAGATAATTCACCCCTCCACTTT
abundance: -; d_gene: -; j_gene: TRBJ2-3; v_gene: TRBV7-3; CDR3aa: CASSTLTADTQYF; CDR3nt: TGTGCCAGCAGCACGCTGACCGCAGATACGCAGTATTTT
abundance: few; d_gene: -; j_gene: TRBJ2-7; v_gene: TRBV7-6; CDR3aa: CASSLWVGEYEQYF; CDR3nt: TGTGCCAGCAGCTTATGGGTGGGAGAATACGAGCAGTACTTC
abundance: few; d_gene: TRBD1; j_gene: TRBJ2-1; v_gene: TRBV6-2/TRBV6-3; CDR3aa: CASSYLIRDRGNEQFF; CDR3nt: TGTGCCAGCAGTTACTTGATTCGAGACAGGGGCAATGAGCAGTTCTTC
abundance: -; d_gene: -; j_gene: TRBJ1-5; v_gene: TRBV9; CDR3aa: CASSGGPESNQPQHF; CDR3nt: TGTGCCAGCAGCGGAGGCCCCGAGAGCAATCAGCCCCAGCATTTT
abundance: few; d_gene: TRBD2; j_gene: TRBJ2-5; v_gene: TRBV6-5; CDR3aa: CASGSTSGRQETQYF; CDR3nt: TGTGCCAGCGGGTCGACTAGCGGGAGGCAAGAGACCCAGTACTTC
abundance: -; d_gene: -; j_gene: TRBJ1-5; v_gene: TRBV6-2/TRBV6-3; CDR3aa: CASSYKDGSQPQHF; CDR3nt: TGTGCCAGCAGTTACAAAGATGGGTCACAGCCCCAGCATTTT
abundance: -; d_gene: TRBD1; j_gene: TRBJ2-2; v_gene: TRBV7-9; CDR3aa: CASRPSPTGAEATGELFF; CDR3nt: TGTGCCAGCCGCCCAAGTCCCACAGGGGCCGAGGCGACCGGGGAGCTGTTTTTT
abundance: few; d_gene: -; j_gene: TRBJ1-2; v_gene: TRBV5-6; CDR3aa: CASSLFGETVNYGYTF; CDR3nt: TGTGCCAGCAGCTTGTTCGGGGAAACAGTCAACTATGGCTACACCTTC
abundance: few; d_gene: TRBD1; j_gene: TRBJ1-2; v_gene: TRBV27; CDR3aa: CASSLGDRGGVDGYTF; CDR3nt: TGTGCCAGCAGTTTAGGGGACAGGGGGGGAGTGGATGGCTACACCTTC
abundance: few; d_gene: -; j_gene: TRBJ2-7; v_gene: TRBV20-1; CDR3aa: CSAPGDILYEQYF; CDR3nt: TGCAGTGCCCCCGGGGACATACTCTACGAGCAGTACTTC
abundance: many; d_gene: -; j_gene: TRBJ2-1; v_gene: TRBV7-6; CDR3aa: CASSLARSAGYNEQFF; CDR3nt: TGTGCCAGCAGCTTAGCGAGGTCGGCGGGGTACAATGAGCAGTTCTTC
abundance: -; d_gene: TRBD1; j_gene: TRBJ1-5; v_gene: TRBV28; CDR3aa: CASSMGQGSQPQHF; CDR3nt: TGTGCCAGCAGCATGGGACAGGGAAGTCAGCCCCAGCATTTT
abundance: -; d_gene: -; j_gene: TRBJ2-1; v_gene: TRBV5-5; CDR3aa: CASSLHPGNEQFF; CDR3nt: TGTGCCAGCAGCTTGCATCCGGGGAATGAGCAGTTCTTC
abundance: -; d_gene: TRBD2; j_gene: TRBJ2-7; v_gene: TRBV4-1; CDR3aa: CASSQDQLAGEQYF; CDR3nt: TGCGCCAGCAGCCAAGATCAACTAGCGGGTGAGCAGTACTTC
abundance: -; d_gene: -; j_gene: TRBJ2-5; v_gene: TRBV10-3; CDR3aa: CAIGQTLKETQYF; CDR3nt: TGTGCCATCGGCCAGACGTTGAAAGAGACCCAGTACTTC
abundance: few; d_gene: TRBD1; j_gene: TRBJ1-2; v_gene: TRBV28; CDR3aa: CASNKDRGYYGYTF; CDR3nt: TGTGCCAGCAACAAGGACAGGGGGTATTATGGCTACACCTTC
abundance: -; d_gene: TRBD2; j_gene: TRBJ2-5; v_gene: TRBV28; CDR3aa: CASQLAGVQETQYF; CDR3nt: TGTGCCAGCCAACTAGCGGGGGTCCAAGAGACCCAGTACTTC
abundance: few; d_gene: -; j_gene: TRBJ1-2; v_gene: TRBV28; CDR3aa: CASSLSGPNYGYTF; CDR3nt: TGTGCCAGCAGTTTATCAGGCCCCAACTATGGCTACACCTTC
abundance: -; d_gene: TRBD2; j_gene: TRBJ2-3; v_gene: TRBV7-2; CDR3aa: CASSRMGAGGPVTQYF; CDR3nt: TGTGCCAGCAGCAGGATGGGAGCGGGGGGCCCCGTTACGCAGTATTTT
abundance: few; d_gene: -; j_gene: TRBJ2-5; v_gene: TRBV5-4; CDR3aa: CASRIVSETQYF; CDR3nt: TGTGCCAGCAGAATCGTTTCGGAGACCCAGTACTTC
abundance: few; d_gene: -; j_gene: TRBJ1-2; v_gene: TRBV7-8; CDR3aa: CASSSRGGASLGYTF; CDR3nt: TGTGCCAGCAGCTCAAGAGGGGGGGCCTCTCTTGGCTACACCTTC
abundance: -; d_gene: -; j_gene: TRBJ2-5; v_gene: TRBV6-5; CDR3aa: CASSEVGGETQYF; CDR3nt: TGTGCCAGCAGTGAAGTAGGCGGTGAGACCCAGTACTTC
abundance: -; d_gene: -; j_gene: TRBJ1-6; v_gene: TRBV19; CDR3aa: CASSITGSSNSPLHF; CDR3nt: TGTGCCAGTAGTATTACCGGCAGCTCAAATTCACCCCTCCACTTT